This entry features one T cell receptor (beta chain) sequence. Its antigen is not known. This entry belongs to a study of T-cell reconstitution after alpha-beta-depleted transplantation in children. It was with unique molecular identifiers that the TCRbeta library was prepared. TCRdb redid the calling of the PCR reads with MiXCR, one entry per CDR3 protein. The sample lists a few hundred thousand distinct CDR3 sequences, approximately 30% occurring once. The CDR3 covers 15 residues. Looked up from germline, CDR1 is SGDLS and CDR2 is YYNGEE. The V end was cut by 0 bases, the J end by 4 bases, with 13 bases between. Study-wide points: T-cell numbers and diversity, one year after transplant, stemmed largely from T cells that were newly produced. Surviving recipient T cells and intrathymic progenitors accounted for some patients' high TCRbeta diversity at day 60. Several hundred expanded graft clones reportedly were the source of alpha-beta T cells about two months after transplant.

The chain joins TRBV9 to TRBJ1-1; D ambiguous. This sequence was found in a boy younger than two with Wiskott-Aldrich syndrome, due to receive a stem cell transplant. This specimen consisted of PBMCs, obtained before TCRalphabeta/CD19-depleted stem cell transplant. The CDR3 is CASSVGPGPLTEAFF. The CDR3 nucleotides read TGTGCCAGCAGCGTAGGCCCCGGGCCCCTCACTGAAGCTTTCTTT.